This TCR beta chain was observed in a study of blood T cell repertoires in COVID-19. The germline V gene has CDR1 KGHSH and CDR2 LQKENI. This CDR3 has 15 residues. Trimming took 3 bases from V and 4 from J; bases not matched to a gene: 6. This clone turned up a few times. Original processing methods: Using reference gene primer amplification, nucleated cell counts were estimated. Data came from immunoSEQ multiplex PCR; TCRdb stores just in-frame clones and leaves some out. The D gene and trimming were derived from the DNA, and the V and J assignments and clone size from that table. The sample lists 250,000 to 350,000 clones; around nine tenths were seen once.

V gene TRBV18 combines with J gene TRBJ1-3; 7 bases are a match to TRBD1. The TCR originated in a woman aged 60-70 years with acute or convalescent COVID-19. Sequenced: peripheral blood. CDR3 sequence (DNA): TGTGCCAGCTCACCTACGACAGGGAACGGAAACACCATATATTTT. This sequence encodes CASSPTTGNGNTIYF.